Reported below is one T cell receptor beta chain. What it recognizes is unknown. This sample is part of a study of shared clonotypes between healthy human individuals. Study outcomes and limitations: Deeper or shallower sequencing was expected to change how clonotypes are shared among donors.

J lost 5 bases, V lost 5 bases, and 5 bases had no gene match. Per germline, CDR1 GTSNPN and CDR2 SVGIG (reference sequence). This CDR3 has 14 amino acids. Splitting of each subset's genomic DNA was done evenly across several immunoSEQ plates. The data were produced by immunoSEQ multiplex PCR, yet TCRdb's version contains in-frame clones alone and is incomplete. Found here are fewer than 600,000 clones, approximately 85% of them singletons; the top ten hold about an eighth. The source material was PBMCs. The clonotype originates from a middle-aged woman in good health. Some clones in this sample may be carry-over from other donors' samples. This chain joins TRBV30 and TRBJ2-2; TRBD2 matches 10 bases. CDR3 residues: CAWWSSGRTGELFF. In DNA, the CDR3 is TGTGCCTGGTGGAGTAGCGGGAGGACCGGGGAGCTGTTTTTT.